This T cell receptor (beta chain) was found in a study of CD8 T cells in Susac syndrome. CD8+ and CD4+ T cells from blood underwent TCR beta sequencing. While CD8+ and CD4+ T cells were isolated negatively, TEMRA cells were enriched by FACS. Trimming shortened V by 0 bases and J by 11 bases, and 13 bases separated the two germline ends. The germline gives CDR1 DFQATT, CDR2 SNEGSKA (reference sequence). CDR3 length equals 12 residues. Random hexamers were used to reverse transcribe the RNA input (about 0.45 to 1 ug). Across 54 Vbeta and 13 Jbeta, immunoSEQ multiplex PCR amplified TCR beta CDR3. TCRdb itself ran the immunoSEQ multiplex PCR reads through MiXCR, one entry per CDR3 protein. The table shows about 180,000 distinct CDR3 sequences, with more than 90% occurring only once.

The receptor was derived from a human donor with multiple sclerosis. Sequences were obtained from CD4+ T cells from PBMCs. J is TRBJ1-2 and V is TRBV20-1, with no clear D. The CDR3 is CSARDPSSVYTF. CDR3 nucleotides: TGCAGTGCTAGAGATCCATCCTCGGTTTACACCTTC.